This T cell receptor (beta chain) was recovered during a study of cytomegalovirus exposure and HLA in healthy donors. Regarding the study as a whole: Accurate HLA-A and HLA-B prediction from TCR beta sequences was reported for most subjects.

Germline assignment: CDR1 MNHEY and CDR2 SMNVEV (reference sequence). The length of the CDR3 is 14 residues. J was trimmed by 7 bases and V by 6 bases; bases with no gene match: 11. PCR primers comprised 60 Vbeta and 13 Jbeta primers. Measured with immunoSEQ multiplex PCR; TCRdb has only the in-frame clones, and not every one. The data contain just over 200,000 clones, 82% of them singletons. Worth noting for this clone: Its antigen is as yet unknown.

The chain uses TRBV27 and TRBJ1-2; 7 bases align to TRBD1. Sequencing used PBMCs. This TCR was sampled from a woman in her 40s in good health and CMV-seronegative. CDR3 bases: TGTGCCAGCAGAGTCGTGACAGGGATGGGTGGCTACACCTTC. This sequence encodes CASRVVTGMGGYTF.